The T cell receptor beta chain described here comes from a study of vaccination and CD4 T cells after COVID-19. Study information: The authors exposed cells to overlapping spike peptides derived from SARS-CoV-2, HCoV-NL63, HCoV-OC43 and HCoV-229E.

This clonotype was seen only a few times. Its antigen is not known. J was trimmed by 5 bases and V by 5 bases; bases with no gene match: 5. The CDR3 length is 13 residues. CDR1 is DFQATT, CDR2 SNEGSKA, per germline (reference sequence). As to treatment: approximately 9-day PBMC culture with coronavirus spike peptide pools or control peptides (ViraFEST assay). After expanding antigen-specific T cells with peptide pools, ViraFEST sequenced their TCRs. Each well received two million PBMCs, cultured with 8 to 10 IU/ml IL-2 and 8 to 10 ug/ml peptide pools. CD4+ T cells that had been cultured provided DNA sequenced with the Oncomine TCR Beta short-read assay. TCRdb ran MiXCR on the PCR reads and lists one entry per CDR3 protein. The sample has about 8,500 distinct CDR3 sequences; less than 70% are singletons.

The V gene is TRBV20-1, the J gene TRBJ1-5, with 8 positions matching TRBD1. The sequence was obtained from a human donor who had recovered from COVID-19. The sequencing sample was made of CD4+ T cells from blood, cultured in vitro. CDR3: CSAVGQVDQPQHF. In nucleotides, the CDR3 is TGCAGTGCTGTGGGACAGGTGGATCAGCCCCAGCATTTT.